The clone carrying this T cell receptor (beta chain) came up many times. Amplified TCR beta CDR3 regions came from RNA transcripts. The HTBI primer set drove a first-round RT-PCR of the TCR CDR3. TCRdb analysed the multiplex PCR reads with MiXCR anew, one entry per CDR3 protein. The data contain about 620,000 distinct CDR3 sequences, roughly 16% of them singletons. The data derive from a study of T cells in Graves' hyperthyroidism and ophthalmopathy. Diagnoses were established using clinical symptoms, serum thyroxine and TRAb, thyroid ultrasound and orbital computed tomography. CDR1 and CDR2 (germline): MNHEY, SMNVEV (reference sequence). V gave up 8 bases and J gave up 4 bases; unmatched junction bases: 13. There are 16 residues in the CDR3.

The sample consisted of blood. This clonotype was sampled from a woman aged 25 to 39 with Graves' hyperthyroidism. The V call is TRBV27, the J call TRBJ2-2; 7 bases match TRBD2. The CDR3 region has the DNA TGTGCCAGCTCAAAAGGGAGGGAAACGGCCACCGGGGAGCTGTTTTTT. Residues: CASSKGRETATGELFF.